This T cell receptor beta chain derives from a study of persistence of HIV-infected CD4 T cells. Comment on this clone: Its antigen is not identified.

Study conclusions and caveats: Degenerate expanded CDR3beta sequences were enriched among CMV- and Gag-responding cells. Compared with CD3/CD28-stimulated cells, CMV- and Gag-responding cells showed lower TCRbeta richness.

This CDR3 contains 16 residues. The V and J ends lost 3 bases and 3 bases respectively, with 15 bases between them. Germline values: CDR1 PRHDT, CDR2 FYEKMQ (reference sequence). An overlapping HIV-1 Gag peptide pool stimulated these cells at about 0.94 ug/peptide/mL. CD40L/CD69 double-negative CD45RO-high memory CD4+ T cells were collected. Undetectable plasma HIV-1 RNA below 50 copies/mL lasted at least 4 years. This was the immunoSEQ version 4 assay in survey mode. The protocol was immunoSEQ multiplex PCR, while the TCRdb copy is restricted to in-frame clones and leaves out a portion. The sample has around 60,000 clones; over 60% are singletons.

The V call is TRBV13, the J call TRBJ2-1, with D maybe TRBD1 (7 bases). Sequenced material: CD4+ T cells sorted from PBMCs after approximately 19-hour stimulation, taken from a patient who received antiretroviral therapy. This receptor was taken from an adult man with HIV who was CMV-seropositive. The CDR3 is CASSFFARGDYNEQFF. The CDR3 DNA reads as TGTGCCAGCAGCTTCTTCGCCAGGGGGGACTACAATGAGCAGTTCTTC.